In this sample, the clone carrying this T cell receptor beta chain turned up many times. Its specificity is unknown. This entry comes from a study of T-cell reconstitution after alpha-beta-depleted transplantation in children. General observations from the study: Surviving recipient T cells and thymic progenitors underlay high day-60 TCRbeta diversity in some patients.

The V gene lost 2 bases and the J gene lost 3 bases, with 14 bases spanning the gap. The CDR3 consists of 16 residues. Germline values: CDR1 MGHRA, CDR2 YSYEKL. Unique molecular identifiers were used to barcode this TCRbeta library. MiXCR, run by TCRdb on the PCR reads, gives a single entry per CDR3 protein. Here the sample spans some 80,000 distinct CDR3 sequences, less than 20% being singletons. The genes are TRBV4-1 and TRBJ2-1; D is unresolved. This clonotype was obtained from a male patient aged 2-10 years who had a stem cell transplant for acute lymphoblastic leukemia, so the T cells may come from the graft donor. Sequencing was performed on PBMCs, mostly from graft donor cells, taken 360 days after TCRalphabeta/CD19-depleted stem cell transplant. CDR3 DNA: TGCGCCAGCAGCCAAATCCAGCCGAGAGTCTACAATGAGCAGTTCTTC. Protein sequence: CASSQIQPRVYNEQFF.